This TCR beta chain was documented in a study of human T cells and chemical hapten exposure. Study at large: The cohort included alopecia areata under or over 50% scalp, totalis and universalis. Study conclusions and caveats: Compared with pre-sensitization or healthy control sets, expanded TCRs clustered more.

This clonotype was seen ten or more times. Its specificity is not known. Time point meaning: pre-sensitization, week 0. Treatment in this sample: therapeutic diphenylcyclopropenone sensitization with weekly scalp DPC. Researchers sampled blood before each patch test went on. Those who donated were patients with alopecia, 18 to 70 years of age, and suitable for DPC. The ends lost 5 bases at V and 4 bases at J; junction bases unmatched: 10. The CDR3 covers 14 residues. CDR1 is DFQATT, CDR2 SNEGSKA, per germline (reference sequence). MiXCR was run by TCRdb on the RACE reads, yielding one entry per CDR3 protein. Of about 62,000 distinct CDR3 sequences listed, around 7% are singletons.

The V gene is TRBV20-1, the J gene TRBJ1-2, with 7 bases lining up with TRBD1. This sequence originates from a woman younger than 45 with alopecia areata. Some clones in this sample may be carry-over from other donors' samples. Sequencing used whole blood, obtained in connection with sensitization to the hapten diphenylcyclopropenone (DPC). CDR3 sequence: CSAEPQGMLYGYTF. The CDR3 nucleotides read TGCAGTGCTGAACCACAGGGGATGCTCTATGGCTACACCTTC.